This T cell receptor (beta chain) originates from a study of blood T cell repertoires in COVID-19. Looking at the study overall: COVID-19 samples from acute and convalescent phases originated in the United States, Italy and Spain. PBMCs, B-cell-depleted T cells, or T cells provided the cDNA or gDNA that made up the material.

Authors' processing steps: Amplifying reference gene primers gave estimates of nucleated cell counts. Generated by immunoSEQ multiplex PCR, the TCRdb table keeps only in-frame clones and is missing some. V and J calls and clone size are as listed in that table; D and trimming were resolved from the DNA. The repertoire includes 150,000 to 200,000 clones, 65% to 85% of them detected once, and roughly 9.2% sits in the top ten. Looked up from germline, CDR1 is MDHEN and CDR2 is SYDVKM. The CDR3 has 16 amino acids. The trim removed 8 bases at V and 7 bases at J, leaving 16 bases unmatched. The genes are TRBV28 and TRBJ1-3; 8 bases line up with TRBD1. The TCR was taken from a woman older than 75 with active or convalescent COVID-19. The sample was peripheral blood. CDR3 in amino acids: CASSLQDRVWSNTIYF. The CDR3 DNA reads as TGTGCCAGCTCCTTACAGGACAGGGTGTGGAGTAACACCATATATTTT.